These T cell receptor beta chains were read from a single sample in a study of control samples from healthy donors and cancer patients. Clones were read by immunoSEQ multiplex PCR, and TCRdb kept only the in-frame ones, dropping some. The data contain 180,000 or so clones, 91% of them seen just once; the ten biggest clones take up approximately 1.5%. Sequencing was done on a sample of blood. All receptors derive from a woman under 40 in good health. CDR3s include the opening cysteine and the closing phenylalanine or tryptophan. D genes are given only for firm matches. Rows may omit the clone size; those that give it use once, few, many or a size class.

D gene	clone size	V gene	CDR3 length	J gene	CDR3 DNA	CDR3 protein
NA	NA	TRBV5-1	15	TRBJ2-3	TGCGCCAGCAGCTTGGGGCAGGGGCGGACAGATACGCAGTATTTT	CASSLGQGRTDTQYF
NA	NA	TRBV7-6	13	TRBJ1-1	TGTGCCAGCAGCGAGAACAGGAACACTGAGGCTTTCTTT	CASSENRNTEAFF
NA	NA	TRBV7-3	13	TRBJ1-5	TGTGCCAGCAGCCAAAATAGCAATCAGCCCCAGCATTTT	CASSQNSNQPQHF
NA	once	TRBV2	12	TRBJ2-5	TGTGCCAGCAGTGGGACAGAAGAGACCCAGTACTTC	CASSGTEETQYF
NA	NA	TRBV20-1	11	TRBJ1-1	TGCAGTGCTAGTAGATGGACTGAAGCTTTCTTT	CSASRWTEAFF
TRBD1	NA	TRBV6-5	13	TRBJ1-6	TGTGCCAGCAGTTGGGACAGGAATTCACCCCTCCACTTT	CASSWDRNSPLHF
NA	NA	TRBV2	14	TRBJ1-2	TGTGCCAGCAGTGAAGCCCTAGTAGGTCCTGGCTACACCTTC	CASSEALVGPGYTF
NA	NA	TRBV5-1	13	TRBJ1-1	TGCGCCAGCAAGAGTGTGGGCGACACTGAAGCTTTCTTT	CASKSVGDTEAFF
NA	NA	TRBV7-9	13	TRBJ1-6	TGTGCCAGCAGCTTAGGCGAGGTTTCACCCCTCCACTTT	CASSLGEVSPLHF
TRBD2	NA	TRBV11-3	16	TRBJ2-3	TGTGCCAGCAGCTGGGGACTAGCGGGGAGCACAGATACGCAGTATTTT	CASSWGLAGSTDTQYF
NA	NA	TRBV18	15	TRBJ1-4	TGTGCCAGCTCACCGCCAGGGTCAACTAATGAAAAACTGTTTTTT	CASSPPGSTNEKLFF
NA	NA	TRBV5-1	13	TRBJ1-2	TGCGCCAGCAGCTGGGAGGGTAACTATGGCTACACCTTC	CASSWEGNYGYTF
TRBD1	NA	TRBV13	13	TRBJ1-6	TGTGCCAGCAGAGACAGGGTTAATTCACCCCTCCACTTT	CASRDRVNSPLHF
TRBD2	NA	TRBV4-2	14	TRBJ2-7	TGTGCCAGCAGCCAAGGCGGGGGGACCTACGAGCAGTACTTC	CASSQGGGTYEQYF
NA	NA	TRBV6-5	14	TRBJ1-1	TGTGCCAGCAGTTACGGTCGGGGAATCACTGAAGCTTTCTTT	CASSYGRGITEAFF
TRBD1	NA	TRBV28	13	TRBJ2-7	TGTGCCAGCAGGGGACAGGGCTCCTACGAGCAGTACTTC	CASRGQGSYEQYF
TRBD2	NA	TRBV2	15	TRBJ2-5	TGTGCCAGCAGTGTGACTAGCGGGGCCGGGGAGACCCAGTACTTC	CASSVTSGAGETQYF
TRBD1	NA	TRBV5-8	13	TRBJ1-1	TGTGCCAGCAGGCGGACAGGGGGAACTGAAGCTTTCTTT	CASRRTGGTEAFF
NA	once	TRBV7-2	12	TRBJ1-1	TGTGCCAGCAGCTTAGATCAGGTGGTAGCTTTCTTT	CASSLDQVVAFF
NA	once	TRBV6-4	16	TRBJ2-2	TGTGCCAGCAGTGACTCGATTCGAACGAACACCGGGGAGCTGTTTTTT	CASSDSIRTNTGELFF
TRBD1	once	TRBV7-8	16	TRBJ2-7	TGTGCCAGCAGCTTTATGTCGGGACAGGGGGGTTACGAGCAGTACTTC	CASSFMSGQGGYEQYF
TRBD1	NA	TRBV18	16	TRBJ1-1	TGTGCCAGCTCACCACCGGAGGGGGCGCATAACACTGAAGCTTTCTTT	CASSPPEGAHNTEAFF
NA	NA	TRBV7-3	15	TRBJ2-3	TGTGCCAGCAGCTTATCAGGGGTCGGCACAGATACGCAGTATTTT	CASSLSGVGTDTQYF
TRBD2	NA	TRBV18	15	TRBJ2-3	TGTGCCAGCTCACTAGCGGGGGCTAGCACAGATACGCAGTATTTT	CASSLAGASTDTQYF
NA	NA	TRBV19	14	TRBJ1-2	TGTGCCAGTAGTACGACAGACGGATACTATGGCTACACCTTC	CASSTTDGYYGYTF
TRBD2	NA	TRBV4-1	16	TRBJ2-1	TGCGCCAGCAGCCAAGGGAGGACTAGAGGGGACAATGAGCAGTTCTTC	CASSQGRTRGDNEQFF
NA	NA	TRBV5-6	17	TRBJ1-5	TGTGCCAGCAGCTTGGGCAGGGCACCATATAGCAATCAGCCCCAGCATTTT	CASSLGRAPYSNQPQHF
NA	NA	TRBV13	13	TRBJ1-5	TGTGCCAGCAGCTTATATAGCAATCAGCCCCAGCATTTT	CASSLYSNQPQHF
TRBD2	NA	TRBV11-2	12	TRBJ2-1	TGTGCCAGCAGCTTAGATCGGGGGGTGCAGTTCTTC	CASSLDRGVQFF
NA	NA	TRBV27	15	TRBJ2-4	TGTGCCAGCAGTTCGGGGGGAGGGGGCAAAAACATTCAGTACTTC	CASSSGGGGKNIQYF
NA	NA	TRBV7-9	13	TRBJ1-3	TGTGCCAGCAGCAGGGGGGAAGGAAACACCATATATTTT	CASSRGEGNTIYF
TRBD2	NA	TRBV18	16	TRBJ2-3	TGTGCCAGCTCGCCTTTAGCGGGGGGGCGAACAGATACGCAGTATTTT	CASSPLAGGRTDTQYF
NA	NA	TRBV4-1	14	TRBJ2-7	TGCGCCAGCAGCCAATTTAATAGCGGCTACGAGCAGTACTTC	CASSQFNSGYEQYF
TRBD1	NA	TRBV6-5	14	TRBJ1-1	TGTGCCAGCAGGGACCGGACAGGGAACACTGAAGCTTTCTTT	CASRDRTGNTEAFF
NA	few	TRBV4-1	14	TRBJ2-5	TGCGCCAGCAGCCAAGGTGCGCTACAAGAGACCCAGTACTTC	CASSQGALQETQYF
TRBD1	NA	TRBV24-1	14	TRBJ2-1	TGTGCCACCAGTGATCCGACAGGGCGGTATGAGCAGTTCTTC	CATSDPTGRYEQFF
TRBD2	NA	TRBV5-1	15	TRBJ2-6	TGCGCCAGCACGGCGGGGGGAACTGGGGCCAACGTCCTGACTTTC	CASTAGGTGANVLTF
TRBD1	NA	TRBV27	16	TRBJ1-2	TGTGCCAGCGGAGGGACAGGGGTCCCCAACAACTATGGCTACACCTTC	CASGGTGVPNNYGYTF
TRBD2	NA	TRBV6-2/TRBV6-3	15	TRBJ2-5	TGTGCCAGCAGTGATTGGACTAGGAGCGGGGGGACCCAGTACTTC	CASSDWTRSGGTQYF
TRBD1	NA	TRBV5-4	15	TRBJ1-4	TGTGCCAGCAGCTATCCAGGGGGTGGGGATGAAAAACTGTTTTTT	CASSYPGGGDEKLFF
NA	NA	TRBV19	14	TRBJ1-6	TGTGCCAGTAGTATAGATGTCCCGAATTCACCCCTCCACTTT	CASSIDVPNSPLHF
TRBD2	NA	TRBV27	15	TRBJ2-7	TGTGCCAGCAGTAGAGAGACTAGCGGGAGGTACGAGCAGTACTTC	CASSRETSGRYEQYF
TRBD1	once	TRBV12-5	15	TRBJ1-2	TGTGCTAGTGGTTTGGGAACCCAGGGGGCTACTGGCTACACCTTC	CASGLGTQGATGYTF